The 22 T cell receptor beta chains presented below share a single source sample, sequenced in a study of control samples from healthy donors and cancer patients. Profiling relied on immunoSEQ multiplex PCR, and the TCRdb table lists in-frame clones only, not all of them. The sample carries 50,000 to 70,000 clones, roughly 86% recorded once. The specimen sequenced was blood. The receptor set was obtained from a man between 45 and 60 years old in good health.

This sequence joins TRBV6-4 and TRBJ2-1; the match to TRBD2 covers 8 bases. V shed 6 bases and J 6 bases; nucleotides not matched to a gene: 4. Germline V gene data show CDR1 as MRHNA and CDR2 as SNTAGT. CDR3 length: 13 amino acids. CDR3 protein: CASRLAEGNEQFF. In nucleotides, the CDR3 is TGTGCCAGCAGACTAGCGGAGGGCAATGAGCAGTTCTTC.

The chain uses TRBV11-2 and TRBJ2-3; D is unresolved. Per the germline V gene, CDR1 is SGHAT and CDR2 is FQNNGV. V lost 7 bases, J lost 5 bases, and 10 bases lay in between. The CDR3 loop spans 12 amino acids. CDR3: CASKWVEDTQYF. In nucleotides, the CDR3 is TGTGCCAGCAAGTGGGTTGAAGATACGCAGTATTTT.

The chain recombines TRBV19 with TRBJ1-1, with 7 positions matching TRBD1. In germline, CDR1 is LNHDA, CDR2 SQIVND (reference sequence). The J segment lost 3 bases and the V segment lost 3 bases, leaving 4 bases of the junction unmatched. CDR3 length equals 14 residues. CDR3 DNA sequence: TGTGCCAGTAGTATCGGGGACAGATACACTGAAGCTTTCTTT. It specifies CASSIGDRYTEAFF.

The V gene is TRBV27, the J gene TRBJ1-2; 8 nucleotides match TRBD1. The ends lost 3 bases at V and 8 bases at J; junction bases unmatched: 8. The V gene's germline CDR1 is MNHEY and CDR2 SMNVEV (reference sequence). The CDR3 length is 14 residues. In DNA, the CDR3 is TGTGCCAGCAGTTTCACCTCAGGGGGCCAAGGCTACACCTTC. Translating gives CASSFTSGGQGYTF.

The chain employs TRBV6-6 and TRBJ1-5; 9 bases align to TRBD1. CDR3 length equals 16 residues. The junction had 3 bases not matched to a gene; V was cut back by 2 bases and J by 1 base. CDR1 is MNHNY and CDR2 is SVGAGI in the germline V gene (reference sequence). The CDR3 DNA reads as TGTGCCAGCAGTTACCACGGGACAGGGAGCAATCAGCCCCAGCATTTT. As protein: CASSYHGTGSNQPQHF.

This CDR3 is CASSLEIVAGYTF. Written as DNA, the CDR3 is TGTGCCAGCAGTTTAGAGATAGTAGCTGGCTACACCTTC. This rearrangement joins TRBV12-3 or TRBV12-4 to TRBJ1-2; no definite D call. The length of the CDR3 is 13 residues. Trimming removed 1 base at V and 7 bases at J, with 10 bases between.

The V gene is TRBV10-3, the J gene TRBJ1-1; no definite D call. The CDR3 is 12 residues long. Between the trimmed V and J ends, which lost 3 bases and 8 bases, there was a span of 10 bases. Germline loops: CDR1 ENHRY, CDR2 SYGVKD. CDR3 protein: CAISEPALEAFF. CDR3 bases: TGTGCCATCAGTGAACCAGCCTTAGAAGCTTTCTTT.

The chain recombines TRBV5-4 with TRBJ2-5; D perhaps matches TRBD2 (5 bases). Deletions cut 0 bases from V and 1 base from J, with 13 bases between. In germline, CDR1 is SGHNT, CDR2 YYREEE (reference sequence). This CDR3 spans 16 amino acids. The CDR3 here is CASSLAGAGTQETQYF. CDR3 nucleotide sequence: TGTGCCAGCAGCTTGGCAGGTGCGGGTACCCAAGAGACCCAGTACTTC.

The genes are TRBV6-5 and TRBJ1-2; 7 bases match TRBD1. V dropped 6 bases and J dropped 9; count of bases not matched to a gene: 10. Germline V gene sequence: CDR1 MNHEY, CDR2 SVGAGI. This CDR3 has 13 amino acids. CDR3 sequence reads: CASSHGQAGSYTF. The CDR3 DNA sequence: TGTGCCAGCAGCCACGGACAGGCCGGCAGCTACACCTTC.

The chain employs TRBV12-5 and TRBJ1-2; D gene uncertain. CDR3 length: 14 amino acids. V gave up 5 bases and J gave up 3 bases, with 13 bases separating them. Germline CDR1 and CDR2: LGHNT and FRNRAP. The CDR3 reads CASGPSGDYYGYTF. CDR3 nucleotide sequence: TGTGCTAGTGGTCCCTCAGGAGATTACTATGGCTACACCTTC.

CDR3: CASSPGQGVGNEQFF. As DNA, the CDR3 is TGTGCCAGCAGCCCTGGACAGGGGGTCGGCAATGAGCAGTTCTTC. The V gene is TRBV9, the J gene TRBJ2-1; TRBD1 matches 10 bases. CDR3 size: 15 residues. V was pared by 4 bases and J by 6 bases, with 7 bases of the junction left unmatched. The V gene's germline CDR1 is SGDLS and CDR2 YYNGEE.

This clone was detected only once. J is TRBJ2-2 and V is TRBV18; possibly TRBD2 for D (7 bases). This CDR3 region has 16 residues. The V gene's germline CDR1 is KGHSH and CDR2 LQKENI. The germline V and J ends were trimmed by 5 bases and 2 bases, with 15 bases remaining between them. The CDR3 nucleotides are TGTGCCAGCTCATTGCGGGGGCCGATTAACACCGGGGAGCTGTTTTTT. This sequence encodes CASSLRGPINTGELFF.

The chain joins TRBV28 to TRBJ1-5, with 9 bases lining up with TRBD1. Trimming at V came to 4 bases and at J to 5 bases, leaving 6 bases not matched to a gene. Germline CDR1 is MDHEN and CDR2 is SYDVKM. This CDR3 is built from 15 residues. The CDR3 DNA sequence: TGTGCCAGCAGTTGGGACAGGGTGGCGGATCAGCCCCAGCATTTT. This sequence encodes CASSWDRVADQPQHF.

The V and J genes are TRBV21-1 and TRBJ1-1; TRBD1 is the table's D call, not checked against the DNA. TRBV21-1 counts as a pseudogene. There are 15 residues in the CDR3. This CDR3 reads CASSKVVGGDTEAFF. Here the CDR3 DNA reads TGTGCCAGCAGCAAAGTTGTAGGGGGCGACACTGAAGCTTTCTTT.

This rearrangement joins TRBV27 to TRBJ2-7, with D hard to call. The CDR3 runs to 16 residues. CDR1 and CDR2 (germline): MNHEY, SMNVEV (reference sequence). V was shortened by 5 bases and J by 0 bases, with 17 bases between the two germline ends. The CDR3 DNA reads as TGTGCCAGCAGTGCCAAGCCGGACCCGCACTCCTACGAGCAGTACTTC. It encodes CASSAKPDPHSYEQYF.

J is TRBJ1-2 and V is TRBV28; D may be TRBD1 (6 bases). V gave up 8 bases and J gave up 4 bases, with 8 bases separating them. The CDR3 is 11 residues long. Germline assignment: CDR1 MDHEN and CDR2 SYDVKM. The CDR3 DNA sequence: TGTGCCAGCGGACAGAGCTATGGCTACACCTTC. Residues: CASGQSYGYTF.

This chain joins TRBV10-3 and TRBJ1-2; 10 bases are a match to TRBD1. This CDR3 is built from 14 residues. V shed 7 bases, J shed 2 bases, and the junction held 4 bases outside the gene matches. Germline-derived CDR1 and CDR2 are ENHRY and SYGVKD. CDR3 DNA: TGTGCCATCAACGGACAGGGGGGGAACTATGGCTACACCTTC. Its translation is CAINGQGGNYGYTF.

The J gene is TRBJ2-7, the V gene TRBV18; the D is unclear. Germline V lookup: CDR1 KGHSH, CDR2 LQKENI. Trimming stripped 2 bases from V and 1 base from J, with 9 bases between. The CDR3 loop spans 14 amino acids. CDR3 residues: CASSPSPQSYEQYF. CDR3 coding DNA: TGTGCCAGCTCACCATCACCTCAGTCCTACGAGCAGTACTTC.

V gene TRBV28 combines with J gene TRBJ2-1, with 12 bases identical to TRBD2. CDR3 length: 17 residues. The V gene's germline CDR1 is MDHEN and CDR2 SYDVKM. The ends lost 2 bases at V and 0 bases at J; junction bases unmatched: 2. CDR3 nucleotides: TGTGCCAGCAGTTTAGGGACTAGCGGGCTCTCCTACAATGAGCAGTTCTTC. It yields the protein CASSLGTSGLSYNEQFF. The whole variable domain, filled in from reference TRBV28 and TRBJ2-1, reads DVKVTQSSRYLVKRTGEKVFLECVQDMDHENMFWYRQDPGLGLRLIYFSYDVKMKEKGDIPEGYSVSREKKERFSLILESASTNQTSMYLCASSLGTSGLSYNEQFFGPGTRLTVL.

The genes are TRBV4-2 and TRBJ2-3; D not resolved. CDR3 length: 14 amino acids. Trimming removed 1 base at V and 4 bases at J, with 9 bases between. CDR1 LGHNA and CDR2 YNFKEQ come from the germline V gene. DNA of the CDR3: TGTGCCAGCAGCCAAGGGGGTCTCTCAGATACGCAGTATTTT. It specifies CASSQGGLSDTQYF.

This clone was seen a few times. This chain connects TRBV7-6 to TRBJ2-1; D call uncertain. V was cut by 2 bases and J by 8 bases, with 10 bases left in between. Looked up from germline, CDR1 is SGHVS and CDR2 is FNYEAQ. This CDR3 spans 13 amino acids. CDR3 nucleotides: TGTGCCAGCAGCTTAACGTTAGCCCATGAGCAGTTCTTC. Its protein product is CASSLTLAHEQFF.

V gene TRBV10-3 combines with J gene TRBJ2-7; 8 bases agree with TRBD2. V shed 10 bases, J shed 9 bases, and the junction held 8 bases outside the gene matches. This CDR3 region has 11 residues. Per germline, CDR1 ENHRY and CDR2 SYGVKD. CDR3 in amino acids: CATSGLAGQYF. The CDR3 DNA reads TGTGCCACCTCCGGACTAGCCGGGCAGTACTTC.